This is a list of T cell receptor beta chains from one sample in a study of lymphopenia after photon versus proton radiotherapy. Measured with immunoSEQ multiplex PCR; TCRdb has only the in-frame clones, and not every one. The sample has around 59,000 clones, approximately 84% seen once; the top ten hold around 2%. The sequencing used peripheral blood, collected from a patient treated with proton-based radiotherapy. These receptors were collected from a man in his fifties or sixties with pancreatic cancer. Both conserved end residues are part of each CDR3. The D gene is left open where the match is weak. Rows may omit the clone size; those that give it use once, few, many or a size class.

size: once
J: TRBJ1-1
V: TRBV7-6
D: .
CDR3: CASSPGRNTEAFF
DNA: TGTGCCAGCAGTCCAGGCAGGAACACTGAAGCTTTCTTT

size: .
J: TRBJ1-1
V: TRBV29-1
D: TRBD1
CDR3: CSVLRTGGTEAFF
DNA: TGCAGCGTCCTGCGGACAGGGGGGACTGAAGCTTTCTTT

size: .
J: TRBJ2-1
V: TRBV14
D: TRBD2
CDR3: CASSRGSGSSYNEQFF
DNA: TGTGCCAGCAGCAGAGGTAGCGGGAGCTCCTACAATGAGCAGTTCTTC

size: .
J: TRBJ2-7
V: TRBV27
D: .
CDR3: CASSLFAQSGEQYF
DNA: TGTGCCAGCAGTTTATTTGCCCAATCGGGGGAGCAGTACTTC

size: .
J: TRBJ2-2
V: TRBV4-1
D: .
CDR3: CASSQDKGRYTGELFF
DNA: TGCGCCAGCAGCCAAGATAAGGGGAGGTACACCGGGGAGCTGTTTTTT

size: .
J: TRBJ2-3
V: TRBV27
D: TRBD2
CDR3: CASSSGLAGGGDTQYF
DNA: TGTGCCAGCAGTTCAGGACTAGCGGGCGGAGGAGATACGCAGTATTTT

size: once
J: TRBJ2-2
V: TRBV6-1
D: TRBD1
CDR3: CASSEVWVRGTGDTGELFF
DNA: TGTGCCAGCAGTGAAGTATGGGTCCGCGGGACAGGGGATACCGGGGAGCTGTTTTTT

size: .
J: TRBJ1-5
V: TRBV5-1
D: .
CDR3: CASSLAGRNQPQHF
DNA: TGCGCCAGCAGCTTGGCAGGGCGCAATCAGCCCCAGCATTTT

size: .
J: TRBJ2-5
V: TRBV15
D: TRBD2
CDR3: CATSRGLAGQHLAQYF
DNA: TGTGCCACCAGCAGAGGGCTAGCGGGGCAACACCTGGCCCAGTACTTC

size: .
J: TRBJ2-6
V: TRBV19
D: TRBD1
CDR3: CASSETRGLGSGANVLTF
DNA: TGTGCCAGTAGTGAGACCAGGGGGCTCGGCTCTGGGGCCAACGTCCTGACTTTC

size: .
J: TRBJ2-5
V: TRBV18
D: .
CDR3: CASSPVQETQYF
DNA: TGTGCCAGCTCACCTGTCCAAGAGACCCAGTACTTC

size: .
J: TRBJ1-6
V: TRBV11-2
D: TRBD1
CDR3: CASSPHAGTVSPLHF
DNA: TGTGCCAGCAGCCCTCACGCCGGGACAGTCTCACCCCTCCACTTT

size: .
J: TRBJ1-5
V: TRBV7-2
D: TRBD1
CDR3: CASSLRGDRPPVPQHF
DNA: TGTGCCAGCAGCCTACGGGGGGACAGGCCGCCGGTGCCCCAGCATTTT

size: few
J: TRBJ2-2
V: TRBV5-4
D: .
CDR3: CASVAQDTGELFF
DNA: TGTGCCAGCGTCGCGCAGGACACCGGGGAGCTGTTTTTT

size: .
J: TRBJ1-4
V: TRBV7-2
D: TRBD1
CDR3: CASSPGQGRAGNEKLFF
DNA: TGTGCCAGCAGTCCCGGACAGGGACGAGCGGGTAATGAAAAACTGTTTTTT

size: .
J: TRBJ1-5
V: TRBV19
D: .
CDR3: CASTDRPYSNQPQHF
DNA: TGTGCCAGTACGGACAGACCCTATAGCAATCAGCCCCAGCATTTT

size: .
J: TRBJ2-2
V: TRBV2
D: TRBD1
CDR3: CASSKGQPNTGELFF
DNA: TGTGCCAGCAGCAAGGGACAGCCAAACACCGGGGAGCTGTTTTTT

size: .
J: TRBJ1-1
V: TRBV5-1
D: .
CDR3: CASKWQGNTEAFF
DNA: TGCGCCAGCAAATGGCAGGGGAACACTGAAGCTTTCTTT

size: .
J: TRBJ2-6
V: TRBV18
D: TRBD2
CDR3: CASSPRETSGPGGANVLTF
DNA: TGTGCCAGCTCACCACGAGAGACTAGCGGTCCGGGAGGGGCCAACGTCCTGACTTTC

size: .
J: TRBJ2-5
V: TRBV15
D: TRBD1
CDR3: CATSRGTGGAETQYF
DNA: TGTGCCACCAGCAGGGGTACAGGGGGCGCGGAGACCCAGTACTTC

size: .
J: TRBJ1-2
V: TRBV28
D: TRBD1
CDR3: CASSSGTAYNYGYTF
DNA: TGTGCCAGCAGTTCCGGGACAGCCTATAACTATGGCTACACCTTC

size: .
J: TRBJ2-7
V: TRBV4-2
D: TRBD2
CDR3: CASSALHHLGVRGTYEQYF
DNA: TGTGCCAGCAGCGCCCTGCATCACCTAGGGGTGCGGGGGACCTACGAGCAGTACTTC

size: .
J: TRBJ1-2
V: TRBV6-5
D: .
CDR3: CASSYKTATNYGYTF
DNA: TGTGCCAGCAGTTATAAGACAGCAACTAACTATGGCTACACCTTC

size: .
J: TRBJ1-1
V: TRBV11-2
D: TRBD1
CDR3: CASIQGAANTEAFF
DNA: TGTGCCAGCATCCAGGGGGCGGCGAACACTGAAGCTTTCTTT

size: .
J: TRBJ2-7
V: TRBV10-3
D: .
CDR3: CAISGSDSYEQYF
DNA: TGTGCCATCAGTGGGTCGGACAGCTACGAGCAGTACTTC

size: .
J: TRBJ1-1
V: TRBV19
D: TRBD1
CDR3: CASSIDPRDRGRGTEAFF
DNA: TGTGCCAGTAGTATAGACCCCAGGGACAGGGGGCGAGGCACTGAAGCTTTCTTT

size: .
J: TRBJ2-1
V: TRBV20-1
D: .
CDR3: CSARDHRFF
DNA: TGCAGTGCTAGAGATCATCGGTTCTTC

size: .
J: TRBJ2-7
V: TRBV15
D: .
CDR3: CATSRGGGGTYEQYF
DNA: TGTGCCACCAGCAGAGGAGGAGGGGGTACCTACGAGCAGTACTTC

size: few
J: TRBJ2-7
V: TRBV5-4
D: .
CDR3: CASSDREGASYEQYF
DNA: TGTGCCAGCAGCGATCGTGAAGGGGCCTCCTACGAGCAGTACTTC

size: .
J: TRBJ1-2
V: TRBV18
D: TRBD1
CDR3: CASSRDRGHYGYTF
DNA: TGTGCCAGCTCACGGGACAGGGGGCACTATGGCTACACCTTC

size: few
J: TRBJ1-1
V: TRBV7-8
D: .
CDR3: CASSLGSGAEAFF
DNA: TGTGCCAGCAGCTTAGGATCCGGGGCTGAAGCTTTCTTT

size: .
J: TRBJ1-5
V: TRBV19
D: .
CDR3: CASQDFYQPQHF
DNA: TGTGCCAGTCAGGACTTCTATCAGCCCCAGCATTTT

size: .
J: TRBJ2-2
V: TRBV27
D: .
CDR3: CASTGGGARIGELFF
DNA: TGTGCCAGCACCGGTGGGGGGGCGCGTATCGGGGAGCTGTTTTTT

size: .
J: TRBJ1-1
V: TRBV7-2
D: .
CDR3: CASSPGGRVWRTEAFF
DNA: TGTGCCAGCAGCCCAGGTGGGAGGGTTTGGAGGACTGAAGCTTTCTTT

size: .
J: TRBJ1-3
V: TRBV30
D: .
CDR3: CAWGIGGYGNTIYF
DNA: TGTGCCTGGGGCATAGGAGGGTATGGAAACACCATATATTTT

size: few
J: TRBJ1-1
V: TRBV27
D: TRBD1
CDR3: CASWDSGNTEAFF
DNA: TGTGCCAGTTGGGACAGCGGGAACACTGAAGCTTTCTTT

size: .
J: TRBJ2-7
V: TRBV15
D: TRBD1
CDR3: CATSIVPPGQAYEQYF
DNA: TGTGCCACCAGCATTGTACCCCCGGGACAGGCCTACGAGCAGTACTTC

size: .
J: TRBJ1-2
V: TRBV28
D: TRBD1
CDR3: CASSSSGTGARGYGYTF
DNA: TGTGCCAGCAGTTCCTCCGGGACAGGAGCGCGTGGCTATGGCTACACCTTC

size: .
J: TRBJ2-2
V: TRBV5-1
D: TRBD2
CDR3: CASSLGGGPNTGELFF
DNA: TGCGCCAGCAGCTTGGGGGGGGGTCCTAACACCGGGGAGCTGTTTTTT

size: .
J: TRBJ1-2
V: TRBV28
D: .
CDR3: CASKITNYGYTF
DNA: TGTGCCAGTAAGATCACTAACTATGGCTACACCTTC

size: .
J: TRBJ1-4
V: TRBV7-9
D: TRBD1
CDR3: CASSSQGQGAKVGLFF
DNA: TGTGCCAGCAGCTCGCAGGGCCAGGGGGCTAAGGTTGGACTGTTTTTT

size: .
J: TRBJ2-5
V: TRBV28
D: TRBD2
CDR3: CASSSTSGVQYF
DNA: TGTGCCAGCAGTTCGACTAGCGGGGTCCAATACTTC

size: once
J: TRBJ2-2
V: TRBV7-3
D: .
CDR3: CASSPAVTTGELFF
DNA: TGTGCCAGCAGCCCCGCCGTTACGACCGGGGAGCTGTTTTTT

size: .
J: TRBJ2-3
V: TRBV19
D: TRBD2
CDR3: CASSGLASGDTQYF
DNA: TGTGCCAGTAGCGGACTAGCCTCCGGGGATACGCAGTATTTT

size: .
J: TRBJ2-7
V: TRBV6-1
D: TRBD1
CDR3: CASREKGTASF
DNA: TGTGCCAGCAGGGAAAAGGGGACAGCGAGCTTC

size: .
J: TRBJ2-4
V: TRBV28
D: TRBD1
CDR3: CASSYGTGAAIQYF
DNA: TGTGCCAGCAGCTACGGGACAGGGGCAGCCATTCAGTACTTC